This T cell receptor (beta chain) was sequenced in a study of CD8+ T cells in alopecia areata. Study-level information: Treated individuals took tofacitinib by mouth, 5 to 10 mg twice daily. Scoring of treated patients' severity used the percentage of affected scalp area. Study outcomes and limitations: In scalp samples, resident alphabeta T cells of normal skin are also sequenced.

cDNA reverse transcribed from extracted RNA served as the sequencing template. The method was immunoSEQ multiplex PCR; TCRdb's version includes in-frame clones alone and lacks a portion of them. The repertoire has 150,000 to 200,000 clones, roughly three fifths of them found once; the top ten carry over 10%. As for treatment: oral pan-JAK inhibitor, 5-10 mg twice daily. The CDR3 length is 16 residues. V lost 2 bases to trimming and J lost 2 bases; unmatched junction nucleotides: 6. Germline V gene lookup returns CDR1 MNHEY and CDR2 SVGAGI. Regarding this clone: Its antigen is undetermined.

This chain uses TRBV6-5 with TRBJ1-1; 9 bases are shared with TRBD1. The input for sequencing was CD8+ T cells sorted from blood, taken at week 24, from a patient treated with tofacitinib. The receptor was derived from a human donor with alopecia areata. CDR3 DNA sequence: TGTGCCAGCAGTTACCAACGGGACAGGGCCAACACTGAAGCTTTCTTT. Translated, it gives CASSYQRDRANTEAFF.